A single count supports the clone carrying this T cell receptor (beta chain). Germline V CDR1 and CDR2: LNHDA, SQIVND (reference sequence). V shed 6 bases and J 6 bases; nucleotides not matched to a gene: 8. The CDR3 consists of 15 residues. The data stem from a study of PD-1 blockade in classical Hodgkin lymphoma. All patients relapsed after autologous stem cell transplantation, and brentuximab vedotin exposure varied. The assay was immunoSEQ multiplex PCR, and TCRdb's table has in-frame clones only and misses some. The table shows about 110,000 clones, with about 89% occurring only once. The rearrangement uses TRBV19 and TRBJ2-1, with TRBD2 identical over 10 bases. Here the sequenced sample was peripheral blood mononuclear cells (PBMCs), taken before the second cycle of nivolumab. The receptor was derived from a human donor with classical Hodgkin lymphoma. This CDR3 is CASSRALAGANEQFF. CDR3 DNA: TGTGCCAGTAGCCGAGCTCTAGCGGGAGCCAATGAGCAGTTCTTC.